This T cell receptor beta chain is drawn from a study of blood T cell repertoires in COVID-19. Study as a whole: The United States, Italy and Spain were the sources of the acute and convalescent COVID-19 samples. T cells, B-cell-depleted T cells, or PBMCs supplied cDNA or gDNA.

Trimming stripped 0 bases from V and 4 bases from J, with 10 bases between. The germline V gene encodes CDR1 SGHRS and CDR2 YFSETQ. The CDR3 extends over 14 amino acids. Per the study methods: Counts of nucleated cells, estimated from reference gene primer amplification, were obtained. The table came from immunoSEQ multiplex PCR; TCRdb's copy has only in-frame clones and leaves some out. D and trimming were read from the DNA, whereas the V and J calls and clone size are those reported in that table. Of 50,000 to 75,000 clones in the sample, around 76% were seen once. What was sequenced was peripheral blood. This TCR derives from a human donor in a cohort sampled during active COVID-19. The rearrangement joins TRBV5-1 to TRBJ1-1; no clear D gene. Here the CDR3 DNA reads TGCGCCAGCAGCTTGGGGGAGAAGGCCACTGAAGCTTTCTTT. Its protein product is CASSLGEKATEAFF.